The T cell receptor (beta chain) described here comes from a study of CD8 T cells in Susac syndrome. Study-wide context: Among sequenced Susac syndrome patients, more than five had active disease and roughly eight were in remission. General study results and limits: Clonal expansion involving Susac CD8+ cells peaked in TEMRA cells and active patients.

Concerning this clonotype: No antigen is known for it.

This CDR3 spans 15 amino acids. Deletions cut 6 bases from V and 4 bases from J, with 18 bases between. The study sequenced TCR beta in blood CD8+ and CD4+ T cells. As judged by recently defined diagnostic criteria, patients with Susac syndrome had definite or probable disease. Random hexamers served to reverse transcribe about 0.5 to 1 ug RNA. TCRdb passed the immunoSEQ multiplex PCR reads through MiXCR, listing each CDR3 protein once. The sample has about 90,000 distinct CDR3 sequences; around 96% are singletons. The sequence was collected from a human donor with Susac syndrome. The gene calls are TRBV12-3 or TRBV12-4 and TRBJ1-2; possible D gene TRBD1, 5 bases. Sample: CD8+ T cells from PBMCs. The CDR3 region is CASSQFPGGAYGYTF. The CDR3 DNA follows: TGTGCCAGCAGCCAATTTCCCGGGGGAGCCTATGGCTACACCTTC.